Listed below are T cell receptor beta chains from one sample, sequenced in a study of blood T cell repertoires in COVID-19. Sequenced by immunoSEQ multiplex PCR; TCRdb stores in-frame clones only, minus some. The repertoire has 350,000 to 500,000 clones, over 75% of them found once; the top ten carry approximately 1.3%. The sample consisted of PBMCs or T cells enriched from blood (not recorded which). These receptors all stem from a woman under 30 who had been exposed to COVID-19. CDR3s include the opening cysteine and the closing phenylalanine or tryptophan. D genes are given only for firm matches. Size values are once, few and many counts, or a class for expanded clones, and some rows have none.

d_gene,v_gene,j_gene,abundance,CDR3nt,CDR3aa
NA,TRBV7-2,TRBJ1-2,NA,TGTGCCAGCAGCTCAGGGTTTGGTGGCTACACCTTC,CASSSGFGGYTF
TRBD2,TRBV29-1,TRBJ2-1,once,TGCAGCGTCCATCAGACTAGCGGAGCCTACAATGAGCAGTTCTTC,CSVHQTSGAYNEQFF
TRBD1,TRBV7-9,TRBJ1-1,NA,TGTGCCAGCCGGACAGGGGATAGCACTGAAGCTTTCTTT,CASRTGDSTEAFF
TRBD1,TRBV27,TRBJ1-1,NA,TGTGCCAGCAGTTTAAGGGGGCTGGGGATCGGGGGTACTGAAGCTTTCTTT,CASSLRGLGIGGTEAFF
NA,TRBV5-6,TRBJ1-1,NA,TGTGCCAGCAGCTTGACTCCCCACGGTGAAGCTTTCTTT,CASSLTPHGEAFF
TRBD1,TRBV6-1,TRBJ1-2,once,TGTGCCAGCAGTGACGGCGGGACAGACTATGGCTACACCTTC,CASSDGGTDYGYTF
TRBD1,TRBV7-2,TRBJ1-2,NA,TGTGCCAGCAGCCCGCGGACAGGGGCGTATGGCTACACCTTC,CASSPRTGAYGYTF
NA,TRBV6-5,TRBJ1-3,once,TGTGCCAGCAGTTACCGGGCTGGAAACACCATATATTTT,CASSYRAGNTIYF
TRBD1,TRBV19,TRBJ1-4,NA,TGTGCCAGTAGGGGACAGGCTGAAAAACTGTTTTTT,CASRGQAEKLFF
TRBD1,TRBV7-2,TRBJ2-7,NA,TGTGCCAGCAGCTTTAGAGGGGGCGGTACCTACGAGCAGTACTTC,CASSFRGGGTYEQYF
NA,TRBV3-1/TRBV3-2,TRBJ1-3,NA,TGTGCCAGCATAAGCGGGGGAGCCCTCTCTGGAAACACCATATATTTT,CASISGGALSGNTIYF
NA,TRBV28,TRBJ1-6,NA,TGTGCCAGCTTCGGACTCCTTAATTCACCCCTCCACTTT,CASFGLLNSPLHF
TRBD1,TRBV20-1,TRBJ2-7,NA,TGCAGTGCTAGTAACCGGGACAGGGGAACGAAAGAGCAGTACTTC,CSASNRDRGTKEQYF
NA,TRBV12-3/TRBV12-4,TRBJ1-2,NA,TGTGCCAGCCGGGGAGACTATGGCTACACCTTC,CASRGDYGYTF
TRBD2,TRBV28,TRBJ2-7,NA,TGTGCCAGCATTACTAGCGGGACCCAGCGGTACGAGCAGTACTTC,CASITSGTQRYEQYF
NA,TRBV11-2,TRBJ2-1,once,TGTGCCAGCAGTTATTCTACTTTTTTCAGGGGCGGTGAGCAGTTCTTC,CASSYSTFFRGGEQFF
NA,TRBV2,TRBJ2-3,NA,TGTGCCAGCAGTGACTTGAGGGGGGATACGCAGTATTTT,CASSDLRGDTQYF
NA,TRBV11-2,TRBJ2-3,NA,TGTGCCAGCAGCTTAAGAACAGACGTAATCAGCACAGATACGCAGTATTTT,CASSLRTDVISTDTQYF
NA,TRBV3-1/TRBV3-2,TRBJ1-6,NA,TGTGCCAGCAGCCAAATACCCTCCCGGGGGAGCCCAAATAATTCACCCCTCCACTTT,CASSQIPSRGSPNNSPLHF
TRBD1,TRBV3-1/TRBV3-2,TRBJ1-2,NA,TGTGCCAGCAGCCGGAATACAGGGGACATTAACTATGGCTACACCTTC,CASSRNTGDINYGYTF
NA,TRBV7-2,TRBJ2-5,NA,TGTGCCAGCAGCTTAAGGCGCGGGGGCTGGGGAGAGACCCAGTACTTC,CASSLRRGGWGETQYF
NA,TRBV27,TRBJ2-1,NA,TGTGCCAGCAGTTTAGGCGGGTTCTACAATGAGCAGTTCTTC,CASSLGGFYNEQFF
TRBD1,TRBV10-1,TRBJ1-6,NA,TGCGCCAGCAGTCTAAGACAGGGGGGAAAAAATTCACCCCTCCACTTT,CASSLRQGGKNSPLHF
TRBD2,TRBV29-1,TRBJ2-3,NA,TGCAGCGTTGAAGAGCATGCTAGCGGACCTAGCACAGATACGCAGTATTTT,CSVEEHASGPSTDTQYF
NA,TRBV27,TRBJ2-2,NA,TGTGCCAGCAGTTTAGTGGGAGAGGCGGTCGGGGAGCTGTTTTTT,CASSLVGEAVGELFF
NA,TRBV19,TRBJ1-1,few,TGTGCCAGTAGTATCGGGGCAGGGGTCACTGAAGCTTTCTTT,CASSIGAGVTEAFF
NA,TRBV27,TRBJ2-1,NA,TGTGCCAGCAGTCCTACCCCTACAGGGTACGATGAGCAGTTCTTC,CASSPTPTGYDEQFF
NA,TRBV28,TRBJ2-3,NA,TGTGCCAGCAGTGGGGGGTTCTCCAGGGGGGCCACAGATACGCAGTATTTT,CASSGGFSRGATDTQYF
NA,TRBV3-1/TRBV3-2,TRBJ2-3,NA,TGTGCCAGCAGCCAAGATTGGCTAGGAGGGACAGATACGCAGTATTTT,CASSQDWLGGTDTQYF
NA,TRBV3-1/TRBV3-2,TRBJ1-6,NA,TGTGCCAGCAGCCAAATCCGGAACAGGGTGGGTAATTCACCCCTCCACTTT,CASSQIRNRVGNSPLHF
TRBD1,TRBV28,TRBJ2-3,NA,TGTGCCAGCAGGACAGGGCACACAGATACGCAGTATTTT,CASRTGHTDTQYF
NA,TRBV1,TRBJ1-2,NA,TGCACCAGCAGCCAAGATGGACAGGGGACGAGTGGCTACACCTTC,CTSSQDGQGTSGYTF
NA,TRBV6-2/TRBV6-3,TRBJ1-2,NA,TGTGCCAGCAGCCCTTTACCGCCTGTGTGGGACTCCTATGGCTACACCTTC,CASSPLPPVWDSYGYTF
NA,TRBV4-1,TRBJ1-3,many,TGCGCCAGCAGCAGCGACGGATATTTCTCTGGAAACACCATATATTTT,CASSSDGYFSGNTIYF
TRBD1,TRBV18,TRBJ2-7,NA,TGTGCCAGCTCCTCAGAGGGACAGGGGTCGTACGAGCAGTACTTC,CASSSEGQGSYEQYF
NA,TRBV4-1,TRBJ1-2,NA,TGCGCCAGCAGCCAAGGTGAGCTTAACTATGGCTACACCTTC,CASSQGELNYGYTF
NA,TRBV6-5,TRBJ1-1,NA,TGTGCCAGCAGGGCGGGACGGGGCACTGAAGCTTTCTTT,CASRAGRGTEAFF
NA,TRBV28,TRBJ2-6,once,TGTGCCAGCAGTTTATTCGCTGGGGCCAACGTCCTGACTTTC,CASSLFAGANVLTF
TRBD1,TRBV7-9,TRBJ2-1,NA,TGTGCCAGCAGCCCACAGGGGCCGGTATACAATGAGCAGTTCTTC,CASSPQGPVYNEQFF
TRBD2,TRBV20-1,TRBJ2-5,NA,TGCAGTGCTAGTGACGTAGCGGGGGGGGAGACCCAGTACTTC,CSASDVAGGETQYF
NA,TRBV7-8,TRBJ1-5,NA,TGTGCCAGCAGCTTAGGAGTAGGGGCTCAGCCCCAGCATTTT,CASSLGVGAQPQHF
NA,TRBV7-8,TRBJ2-1,once,TGTGCCAGCAGCTTAGTCGAGCCCCCCAATGAGCAGTTCTTC,CASSLVEPPNEQFF
NA,TRBV6-2/TRBV6-3,TRBJ1-2,NA,TGTGCCAGCAGTCGGACAGCGAACTATGGCTACACCTTC,CASSRTANYGYTF
TRBD1,TRBV5-1,TRBJ2-1,NA,TGCGCCAGTTCTGGGACAGGGCCCCTTAATGAGCAGTTCTTC,CASSGTGPLNEQFF
NA,TRBV4-3,TRBJ1-1,few,TGCGCCAGCAGCCAAATTATAGTCACGGAGGGGAACACTGAAGCTTTCTTT,CASSQIIVTEGNTEAFF
TRBD2,TRBV7-2,TRBJ2-1,few,TGTGCCAGCAGCTACGCTATCAGCGGGGGGGCCTTCGAGCAGTTCTTC,CASSYAISGGAFEQFF
TRBD1,TRBV28,TRBJ2-1,NA,TGTGCCAGCAGCCAGGACAGGGTTTGGAATGAGCAGTTCTTC,CASSQDRVWNEQFF
NA,TRBV6-5,TRBJ1-2,NA,TGTGCCAGCAGCACCAAAACAGGAGGGGACTATGGCTACACCTTC,CASSTKTGGDYGYTF